Presented here are 9 T cell receptor beta chains from one specimen sequenced in a study of shared clonotypes between healthy human individuals. Sequenced by immunoSEQ multiplex PCR; TCRdb stores in-frame clones only, minus some. This table has a few hundred thousand clones, about 96% appearing once. The sample was naive CD4+ T cells sorted from blood. Stated subset: CD45RA+ positively selected. These receptors all come from a woman aged 25 to 39 in good health.

The rearrangement uses TRBV18 and TRBJ2-3, with 10 bases identical to TRBD2. The CDR3 has 16 residues. Trimming removed 0 bases from V and 6 bases from J; junction bases left unmatched: 6. Per the germline V gene, CDR1 is KGHSH and CDR2 is LQKENI. The CDR3 spells CASSPPASGRQDTQYF. The CDR3 nucleotides read TGTGCCAGCTCACCACCGGCTAGCGGGAGACAGGATACGCAGTATTTT.

The J gene is TRBJ2-5, the V gene TRBV6-5; a possible D gene is TRBD2 (6 bases). The J call may be incorrect, as the DNA end agrees better with TRBJ2-7. The CDR3 contains 12 residues. CDR1 and CDR2 from the germline V gene are MNHEY and SVGAGI. The CDR3 protein is CASRGRLHEQYF. In DNA, the CDR3 is TGTGCCAGTCGAGGGAGGTTACACGAGCAGTACTTC.

Concerning this clone: A read error may account for a junction end that differs from germline. Written as DNA, the CDR3 is TGTGCCAGCAGTTTACTGGTCGTAGCGGCGAACACCGGGAAGCTGTTTTTT. Translation gives CASSLLVVAANTGKLFF. This chain connects TRBV28 to TRBJ2-2, with D maybe TRBD2 (6 bases). The CDR3 is 17 residues long. CDR1 and CDR2 (germline): MDHEN, SYDVKM. Full variable domain (missing parts from reference TRBV28 and TRBJ2-2): DVKVTQSSRYLVKRTGEKVFLECVQDMDHENMFWYRQDPGLGLRLIYFSYDVKMKEKGDIPEGYSVSREKKERFSLILESASTNQTSMYLCASSLLVVAANTGKLFFGEGSRLTVL.

This rearrangement joins TRBV28 to TRBJ1-2; D possibly corresponds to TRBD1 (6 bases). The CDR3 has 16 residues. Per the germline V gene, CDR1 is MDHEN and CDR2 is SYDVKM. Trimming removed 4 bases at V and 3 bases at J, with 18 bases between. The CDR3 DNA is TGTGCCAGCAGTTCGGGGCAGGGGATCCCCTACTATGGCTACACCTTC. Encoded protein: CASSSGQGIPYYGYTF.

The chain is built from TRBV10-1 and TRBJ2-1; 10 bases agree with TRBD2. CDR1 and CDR2 from the germline V gene are WNHNN and SYGVQD (reference sequence). With V trimmed by 7 bases and J by 2 bases, 5 bases remained unmatched. The CDR3 length is 15 residues. The CDR3 reads CASTATSGAYNEQFF. The DNA for the CDR3 is TGCGCCAGCACGGCTACTAGCGGGGCCTACAATGAGCAGTTCTTC.

V gene TRBV7-9 combines with J gene TRBJ2-3; D assignment may be TRBD1 or TRBD2 (5 bases each). CDR1 SEHNR and CDR2 FQNEAQ come from the germline V gene (reference sequence). The CDR3 extends over 14 amino acids. V shed 1 base and J shed 4 bases, with 9 bases lying between them. CDR3 sequence (DNA): TGTGCCAGCAGCTTAGGGCAGGGAGCAGATACGCAGTATTTT. Translating it yields CASSLGQGADTQYF.

The table lists this clone with a count of one. This CDR3 is also generated by other DNA sequences in the sample. The chain couples TRBV20-1 to TRBJ2-3; D remains unclear. Germline-derived CDR1 and CDR2 are DFQATT and SNEGSKA (reference sequence). The CDR3 spans 10 residues. Trimming removed 2 bases at V and 6 bases at J, with 3 bases between. The CDR3 DNA reads TGCAGTGCTAGACCGGATACGCAGTATTTT. This encodes CSARPDTQYF.

This clone was counted once. The chain is built from TRBV7-9 and TRBJ1-1, with D hard to call. V lost 5 bases to trimming and J lost 1 base, with 11 bases between them. The germline CDR1 and CDR2 sequences are SEHNR and FQNEAQ (reference sequence). CDR3 size: 14 residues. CDR3 protein: CASSPYYTNTEAFF. The CDR3 DNA is TGTGCCAGCAGCCCCTATTATACGAACACTGAAGCTTTCTTT.

The chain combines TRBV19 with TRBJ2-3; maybe TRBD1 (5 bases). Germline V lookup: CDR1 LNHDA, CDR2 SQIVND (reference sequence). CDR3 length: 14 amino acids. Trimming left V 3 bases short and J 5 bases short, with 12 bases between. CDR3 loop: CASSIIGVGDTQYF. The CDR3 bases are TGTGCCAGTAGTATCATAGGGGTTGGAGATACGCAGTATTTT.